Included here is one T cell receptor (beta chain) sequence, with context. Its antigen is undetermined. The sample comes from a study of shared clonotypes between healthy human individuals. In germline, CDR1 is SQVTM, CDR2 ANQGSEA. This CDR3 comprises 14 residues. The ends were cut back, 0 bases at V and 7 bases at J, with 16 bases in the middle. The donor population consisted of healthy HIV-negative adults with no recent acute infections or vaccinations. Notes on the study in general: Among several donors, roughly 5% of naive CD4 clonotypes were found in common.

Sorted-subset replicate PCRs used 200 to 250 ng DNA, some 30,000 T cell genomes. Original data processing: ImmunoSEQ only sent back junction sequences with no quality scores, so filtering was done differently. Libraries were prepared by immunoSEQ multiplex PCR; TCRdb keeps only in-frame clonotypes and omits some of them. V and J calls and clone size are copied from that table; D and trimming were computed from the DNA. The sample records 2 million to 2.5 million clones, approximately 95% being singletons. This chain links TRBV29-1 with TRBJ2-7, with D perhaps TRBD1 (5 bases). This receptor was obtained from a man between 18 and 29 years old in good health. Some clones in this sample may be carry-over from other donors' samples. The sample consisted of naive CD4+ T cells from PBMCs. Specified subset: CD45RA+ positively selected. The CDR3 is CSVEDQGRFGEQYF. CDR3 coding DNA: TGCAGCGTTGAAGACCAGGGTAGGTTTGGGGAGCAGTACTTC.